This T cell receptor beta chain was sequenced for a study of molecular identifiers for immune sequencing clone quantification. V was trimmed by 4 bases and J by 5 bases, leaving 9 bases between them. Germline V gene data show CDR1 as SGHDT and CDR2 as YYEEEE. This CDR3 spans 12 amino acids. This clonotype was counted between two and nine times. TCRdb reprocessed the PCR reads with MiXCR, giving one entry per CDR3 protein. The sample comprises hundreds of thousands of distinct CDR3 sequences, 25% of which are singletons, and about 0.78% rests with the top ten. The clonotype comes from a human donor in good health. Some libraries in this study had Jurkat cell RNA spiked in. This chain uses TRBV5-6 with TRBJ2-5; no clear D gene. Sequencing was done on a sample of naive CD8+ T cells from blood, with Jurkat cell RNA spiked in. Subset indicated: FACS-sorted CD8+CD4-CCR7+CD45RA+ naive T cells. Here the CDR3 DNA reads TGTGCCAGCAGCGGATCATGGGAGACCCAGTACTTC. As protein: CASSGSWETQYF.